The T cell receptor (beta chain) described here comes from a study of T-cell memory formation after mild COVID-19. The wider study: The two donors had largely donor-specific TCR clusters. Whole-study findings and limits: Shrinking CD4+ clones resided mostly in CM and EM, and CD8+ ones in EMRA.

Remarks on this clonotype: Its antigen is unknown.

The CDR3 sequence is 14 residues long. Between the trimmed V and J ends, which lost 5 bases and 3 bases, there was a span of 11 bases. Germline CDR1 and CDR2: SGHAT and FQNNGV. Amplification by 5'RACE using constant-segment primers produced TCR alpha and TCR beta cDNA libraries that carried sample barcodes and UMIs. Using its own MiXCR run on the 5' RACE reads, TCRdb lists one record per CDR3 protein. The sample contains roughly 130,000 distinct CDR3 sequences, approximately 16% of which appear only once. The sequence was collected from an adult woman who had mild COVID-19 (a few samples of this study predate the infection). Cell type and time point are not known. V and J are TRBV11-2 and TRBJ2-1; D not resolved. Sequenced input: PBMCs or a T cell subset sorted from them (not recorded which). This CDR3 is CASSETKFYNEQFF. CDR3 sequence (DNA): TGTGCCAGCAGCGAAACAAAATTCTACAATGAGCAGTTCTTC. Drawing the rest from reference TRBV11-2 and TRBJ2-1, the complete variable domain is EAGVAQSPRYKIIEKRQSVAFWCNPISGHATLYWYQQILGQGPKLLIQFQNNGVVDDSQLPKDRFSAERLKGVDSTLKIQPAKLEDSAVYLCASSETKFYNEQFFGPGTRLTVL.